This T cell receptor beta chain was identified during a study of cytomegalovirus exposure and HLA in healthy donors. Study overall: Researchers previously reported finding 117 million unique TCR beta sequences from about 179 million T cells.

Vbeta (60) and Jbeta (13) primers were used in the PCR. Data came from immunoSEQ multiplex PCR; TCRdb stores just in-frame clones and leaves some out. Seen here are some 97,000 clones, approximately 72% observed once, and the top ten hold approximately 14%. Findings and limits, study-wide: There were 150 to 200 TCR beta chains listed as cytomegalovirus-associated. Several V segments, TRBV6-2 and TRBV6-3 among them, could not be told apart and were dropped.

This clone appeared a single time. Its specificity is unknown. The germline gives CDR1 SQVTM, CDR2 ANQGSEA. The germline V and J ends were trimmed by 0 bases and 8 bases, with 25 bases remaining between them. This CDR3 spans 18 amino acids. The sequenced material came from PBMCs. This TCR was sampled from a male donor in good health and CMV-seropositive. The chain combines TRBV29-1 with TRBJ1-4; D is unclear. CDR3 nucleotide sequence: TGCAGCGTTGAAGACCCCCTAGGAAGGTTAGAATGGGTAGAAAAACTGTTTTTT. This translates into CSVEDPLGRLEWVEKLFF.